The sequence of this TCR beta chain was determined in a study of cytomegalovirus exposure and HLA in healthy donors (dated by TCRdb to between 2016 and 2019). Context from the whole study: In an earlier analysis of 587 of the donors, 250 to 350 Gb of sequence data and 100 million or so unique TCR beta sequences from roughly 190 million T cells were reported. An early release that covered around 590 HLA-typed donors contained around 300 gigabases of sequencing data and tens of millions of unique TCR sequences. Of the 350 to 400 genotyped donors, approximately 83% fell in the genetic ancestry cluster associated with self-reported Caucasian donors. The study was designed to test whether signatures of past pathogen exposure could be identified by cataloging public T cell receptors. The T cell repertoires of 666 subjects were profiled by immunosequencing and related to cytomegalovirus serostatus. Along with the roughly 710-subject first cohort, a separate validation cohort of over 90 different subjects was used. High-throughput TCR immunosequencing, statistical association of individual TCRs with disease status, and machine learning were combined to predict cytomegalovirus infection status. A later analysis re-analyzed previously published TCR beta repertoires from 660 or so donors and added high-resolution HLA genotyping to study TCR occurrence patterns. Rather than drawing on any new phenotypic data, the later analysis identified candidate immune exposures from TCR beta sequences and the way those sequences occurred across donors. To decide whether each TCR beta V gene segment behaved as functional or pseudogenic, an earlier analysis of 587 of the donors relied on high-throughput TCR beta sequencing. Donor age, sex, ethnicity and CMV serostatus were collected together with the repertoire data. Genome-wide SNP genotypes for about three fifths of the roughly 670 donors were used in a later genetic analysis, which treated that subset as a discovery cohort. All discovery cohort repertoires had been generated using a single sequencing platform. HLA typing covered class I and class II loci at four-digit resolution. The number of typed donors differed by locus: roughly 629-630 for A, B, C, DRB1 and DQB1; 500 to 550 for DQA1; about 600 for DPA1; and 400 to 480 for DPB1. About five DR-DQ haplotypes were treated as single units for association and clustering because of strong linkage in the cohort. Among 350 to 400 genotyped donors of the cohort, an average of about 240,000 unique TCR beta nucleotide sequences were sequenced per donor, around 20% of them non-productive. The investigation overall reported the following: It was suggested by the authors that the approach could potentially be generalized to other disease states and immunological phenotypes. The classifier was reported to diagnose cytomegalovirus status with high specificity and sensitivity in both the original and validation cohorts. According to a later genetic analysis, donors in an Asian-associated ancestry cluster had fewer N-insertions in productive TCRs than the approximately 700-donor mean. The sequencing pipeline was judged likely to have produced a cluster of highly shared sequence variants as a technical artifact. When HLA alleles, especially DR and DQ, strongly co-occurred, attributing TCR associations to individual alleles was difficult. Across donors, most TCR sequences were observed very rarely, whereas some public TCRs were present in many individuals. Compared with equally common non-associated chains, HLA-associated TCR beta chains in a later analysis were more clonally expanded and had lower generation probabilities. Because HLA typing was missing for some donors at each locus, association tests included only the typed subset. This cohort had only TCR beta chains sequenced, and the lack of alpha or paired-chain data limited which features could be detected. In an earlier analysis of fewer than 750 of the donors, most TCR beta V segments were observed in productive rearrangements about 87% or about 30% of the time, broadly matching IMGT annotations. In vitro tests confirmed that a few of the cytomegalovirus-associated TCR beta chains recognize cytomegalovirus antigens. CMV serostatus was the only immune exposure information available for the cohort. In a later analysis, several top co-occurrence clusters were reported to appear linked to parvovirus B19, influenza, CMV and Epstein-Barr virus. A further reported finding was that TCR beta sequences accurately predicted the HLA-A and HLA-B alleles for most subjects in the first cohort. Presence/absence analyses assumed roughly uniform sequencing depth across donors, an assumption that may not hold. A later analysis associated about 17,000 TCR beta sequences with specific HLA alleles at a false discovery rate of 0.05. A later analysis found that TCR association rates varied across HLA loci, with DRB1 alleles showing the most associated TCRs and HLA-C alleles the fewest. The study listed 164 TCR beta chains as associated with cytomegalovirus. Correlated functional status among segregating V segments might be attributable to linkage disequilibrium, but an unknown experimental factor could not be ruled out. Because counts were too low, some 17 rarely observed V segments, including chromosome 9 orphons, were excluded from the earlier analysis of around 590 of the donors. According to a later analysis, most CMV-associated TCR beta chains appeared to be HLA-restricted, and the HLA associations seemed to be driven largely by CMV exposure. V-gene and J-gene trimming of TCR beta chains was associated with a missense DCLRE1C variant in a later genetic analysis, and the association was replicated in an independent cohort.

The cohort comprised 670 or so healthy bone marrow donors. Cohort members were all nominally healthy when sampled, although unrecorded immune exposures were likely present. The donor was CMV seropositive and was included in the group of 250 to 300 seropositive cohort members. Each donor provided a peripheral blood sample, and peripheral blood mononuclear cells were used for TCR beta sequencing. The Qiagen DNeasy Blood Extraction Kit was used to extract genomic DNA from the blood cell samples. Of note for this clone: Its antigen target is currently unknown. Base-call qualities are not available, and no considerably larger clone is one nucleotide away.

The library was generated by the immunoSEQ multiplex PCR assay. For the multiplex PCR, a mixture combining 60 forward primers for TCR Vbeta segments and 13 reverse primers for TCR Jbeta segments was used. The CDR3 region of rearranged TCR beta genes was amplified from genomic DNA by a multiplex PCR assay. The Illumina HiSeq System was used to sequence the amplified TCR beta libraries as 87-base-pair reads. As for how the authors treated the data: Across the roughly 600 repertoires, a later analysis counted some 81 million unique TCR beta chains, 9 million to 14 million of which were shared by at least two donors. Raw reads were error-corrected and collapsed into unique sequences by a nearest-neighbor algorithm in which closely related sequences were merged to remove PCR and sequencing errors. V, D and J gene segments were assigned by aligning CDR3 sequences to IMGT reference sequences. For a sequence to be retained, at least a six-nucleotide match to both a V gene segment and a J gene segment was required. A rearrangement was called productive if the CDR3 had no stop codons and remained in frame with V and J, and every other rearrangement was called non-productive. CDR3 was defined by IMGT convention, running from the second conserved V-encoded cysteine to the conserved J-encoded phenylalanine. Sequences without an unambiguous match to a single V gene segment were excluded from the earlier analysis of about 600 of the donors. In an earlier analysis of 500 to 750 of the donors, V segments were called functional above 56.7% productive rearrangements and were called segregating when the between-donor standard deviation exceeded 5%. To diagnose cytomegalovirus status from the catalog of TCR beta chain sequences, a statistical classification framework was built. A later analysis assigned V and J genes by comparing TCR nucleotide sequences with IMGT/GENE-DB human TR gene sequences. The TCRdist pipeline was used in a later analysis to assign CDR3 sequences and most-parsimonious VDJ recombination scenarios. In a later analysis, each TCR beta chain was defined by its CDR3 amino acid sequence together with its V-gene family, and reads lacking a unique V-gene family were excluded. As a way to deal with suspected cross-contamination and a sequencing artifact, a later analysis dropped 500 to 700 nucleotide sequences that were highly shared and had low generation probability. In a later analysis, a clonal expansion index was calculated for each public chain from normalized within-repertoire ranks of inferred template counts. Generation probabilities in a later analysis came from a VDJ recombination model fitted to out-of-frame rearrangements, and those results were checked against IGoR. In a later analysis, TCR-TCR, TCR-HLA and TCR-CMV co-occurrence was scored with hypergeometric tests, and a repertoire-size bias correction was applied to TCR pairs. False discovery rates were estimated in a later analysis by permuting HLA or CMV assignments 20 times. In a later analysis, co-occurring TCRs were grouped using DBSCAN, with TCRdist sequence similarity added in when clustering inside HLA-allele-positive subsets. Co-occurrence clustering excluded repertoires with fewer than 30,000 or more than 120,000 public chains, plus five with anomalous nucleotide sharing. TCRdb obtained this table from immuneACCESS and retained in-frame rearrangements with V and J assigned. These tables miss some clones; where compared with another copy, unresolved V genes account for less than half of the shortfall, and the remainder is unexplained. The DNA gave D and trimming, while V, J and clone size come from that table. The sample table records around 93,000 clones; roughly four fifths of these occur just once. The top ten clonotypes cover approximately 3% of the sample.

Sample: PBMCs. This receptor was identified in a young man in good health and CMV-seropositive.

The nucleotide sequence reads as follows: TGTGCCAGCAGTGAATCTAGCGGGAGCTCCTACAATGAGCAGTTCTTC. This sequence encodes CASSESSGSSYNEQFF. The rearrangement combines TRBV25-1 with TRBJ2-1, with 10 bases aligning to TRBD2. V lost 1 base and J lost 0 bases, and the count of bases not matched to a germline gene is 0. Spanning cysteine to phenylalanine, the CDR3 consists of 16 amino acids. CDR3 DNA only is kept here, 48 bases in frame from base 1. Sequences MGHDK (CDR1) and SYGVNS (CDR2) are obtained from the germline V gene.